This TCR beta chain was sequenced during a study of blood T cell repertoires in COVID-19. Across the whole study: Researchers got acute and convalescent COVID-19 samples from the United States, Italy and Spain.

It was during active infection that Seattle patients were enrolled and then longitudinally followed. Only one count was recorded for this clone. As processed by the authors: Estimation of nucleated cell counts was performed using reference gene primer amplification. Only in-frame clones appear in the TCRdb table, and some are missing; sequencing was by immunoSEQ multiplex PCR. V, J and clone size are taken as reported in that table, and D and trimming were inferred from the DNA itself. The profile covers some 73,000 clones, with less than 90% appearing a single time and about 5.7% taken by the ten largest. This sequence was found in a man aged 80 or over with COVID-19, enrolled during active disease. The sequencing sample was made of peripheral blood.

CDR3 loop: CASSQEPGQGLAEQYF. The CDR3 DNA follows: TGCGCCAGCAGCCAAGAACCGGGACAGGGTCTTGCCGAGCAGTACTTC. This chain links TRBV4-3 with TRBJ2-7; TRBD1 agrees at 9 bases. The CDR3 runs 16 residues. CDR1 is LGHNA, CDR2 YSLEER, per germline. The junction had 9 bases not matched to a gene; V was cut back by 0 bases and J by 6 bases.